This TCR beta chain was observed in a study of T cells after yellow fever vaccination. General study points: The secondary response was weaker, and its peak arrived faster, on day 5 versus 15. Repertoires obtained by FACS sorting could include abundant clonotypes that entered as contaminants from the bulk population. Most clones from primary vaccination were detected again post-booster (about 95% CD4, more than 85% CD8).

This clonotype showed up just a few times. Its target is unknown. The authors made TCR cDNA by 5'RACE template switching, adding a universal primer site and UMIs. One entry per CDR3 protein, called by TCRdb with MiXCR from the 5' RACE reads. The sample records fewer than 350,000 distinct CDR3 sequences, 3.5% to 5% being singletons. In germline, CDR1 is MNHNY, CDR2 SVGAGI (reference sequence). Trimming took 6 bases from V and 8 from J; bases not matched to a gene: 14. This CDR3 has 15 amino acids. The sample was PBMCs, taken 15 days after the yellow fever booster vaccination. This sequence was found in a man aged 18 to 35 who received the YFV17D yellow fever vaccine. The V and J genes are TRBV6-6 and TRBJ2-3, with 7 nucleotides matching TRBD1. CDR3 sequence: CASRTPGQRSPTQYF. CDR3 coding DNA: TGTGCCAGCAGAACGCCGGGACAGAGGAGTCCTACGCAGTATTTT.